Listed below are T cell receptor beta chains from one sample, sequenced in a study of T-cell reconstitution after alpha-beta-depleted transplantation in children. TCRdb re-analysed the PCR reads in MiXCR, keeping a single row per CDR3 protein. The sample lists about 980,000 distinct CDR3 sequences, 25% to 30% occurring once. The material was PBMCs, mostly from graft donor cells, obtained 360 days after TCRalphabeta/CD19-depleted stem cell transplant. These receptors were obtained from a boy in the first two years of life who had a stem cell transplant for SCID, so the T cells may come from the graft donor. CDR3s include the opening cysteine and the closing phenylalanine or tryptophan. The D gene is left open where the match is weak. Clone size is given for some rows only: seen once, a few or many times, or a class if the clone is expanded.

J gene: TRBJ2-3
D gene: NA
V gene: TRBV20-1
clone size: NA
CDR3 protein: CSAPVWFGDTQYF
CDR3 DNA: TGCAGTGCTCCCGTGTGGTTCGGAGATACGCAGTATTTT

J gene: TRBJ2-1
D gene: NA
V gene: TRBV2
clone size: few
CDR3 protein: CASSEVAGAIIDEQFF
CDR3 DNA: TGTGCCAGCAGTGAAGTGGCGGGGGCAATTATCGATGAGCAGTTCTTC

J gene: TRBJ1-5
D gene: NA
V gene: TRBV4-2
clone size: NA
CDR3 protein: CASSQDLGDVNQPQHF
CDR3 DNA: TGTGCCAGCAGCCAAGATCTTGGAGACGTTAATCAGCCCCAGCATTTT

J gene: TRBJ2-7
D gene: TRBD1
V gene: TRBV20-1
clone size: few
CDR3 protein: CSARILQGMGSYEQYF
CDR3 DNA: TGCAGTGCTAGAATCCTACAGGGGATGGGCTCCTACGAGCAGTACTTC

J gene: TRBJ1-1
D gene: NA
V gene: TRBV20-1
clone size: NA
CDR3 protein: CSAAGALNTEAFF
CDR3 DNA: TGCAGTGCAGCAGGCGCATTAAACACTGAAGCTTTCTTT

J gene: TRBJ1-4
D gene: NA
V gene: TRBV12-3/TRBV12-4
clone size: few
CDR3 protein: CASSSGGLANEKLFF
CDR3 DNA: TGTGCCAGCAGCTCCGGAGGGCTGGCTAATGAAAAACTGTTTTTT

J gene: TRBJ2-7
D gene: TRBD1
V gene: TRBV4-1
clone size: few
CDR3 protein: CASSEVVTGIGYEQYF
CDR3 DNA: TGCGCCAGCAGTGAAGTAGTGACAGGGATAGGCTACGAGCAGTACTTC

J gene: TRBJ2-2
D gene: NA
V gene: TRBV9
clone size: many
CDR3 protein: CASSPSGGTGELFF
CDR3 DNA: TGTGCCAGCAGCCCTAGTGGGGGCACCGGGGAGCTGTTTTTT

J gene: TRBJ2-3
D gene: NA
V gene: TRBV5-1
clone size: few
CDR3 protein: CASSREGGFTDTQYF
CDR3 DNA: TGCGCCAGCAGCCGAGAGGGGGGTTTCACAGATACGCAGTATTTT

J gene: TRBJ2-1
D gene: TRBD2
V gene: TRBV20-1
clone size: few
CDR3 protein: CSARLIGGGSYNEQFF
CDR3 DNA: TGCAGTGCTAGGCTCATCGGGGGGGGATCCTACAATGAGCAGTTCTTC

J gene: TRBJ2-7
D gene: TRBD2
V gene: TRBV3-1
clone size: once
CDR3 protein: CASSPRVAGAYEQYF
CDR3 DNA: TGTGCCAGCAGCCCGAGGGTAGCGGGGGCTTACGAGCAGTACTTC

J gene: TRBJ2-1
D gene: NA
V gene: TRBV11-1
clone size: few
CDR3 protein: CASSLGGNFEQFF
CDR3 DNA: TGTGCCAGCAGCTTAGGGGGTAACTTTGAGCAGTTCTTC

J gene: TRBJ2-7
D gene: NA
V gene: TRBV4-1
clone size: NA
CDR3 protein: CASSQAQPQSSYEQYF
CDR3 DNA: TGCGCCAGCAGCCAGGCCCAACCCCAGTCCTCCTACGAGCAGTACTTC

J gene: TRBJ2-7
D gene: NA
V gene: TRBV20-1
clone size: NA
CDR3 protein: CSASANSPFSYEQYF
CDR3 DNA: TGCAGTGCTAGTGCCAATAGCCCCTTCTCCTACGAGCAGTACTTC

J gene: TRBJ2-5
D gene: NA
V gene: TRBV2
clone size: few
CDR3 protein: CASSAWGQETQYF
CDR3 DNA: TGTGCCAGCAGCGCCTGGGGCCAAGAGACCCAGTACTTC

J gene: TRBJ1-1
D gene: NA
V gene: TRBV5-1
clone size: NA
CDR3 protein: CASSYQDYTEAFF
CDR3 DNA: TGCGCCAGCAGCTACCAGGACTACACTGAAGCTTTCTTT

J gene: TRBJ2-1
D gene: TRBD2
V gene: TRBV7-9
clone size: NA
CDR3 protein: CASSKLAGGPGNEQFF
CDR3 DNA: TGTGCCAGCAGCAAACTAGCGGGGGGGCCGGGGAATGAGCAGTTCTTC

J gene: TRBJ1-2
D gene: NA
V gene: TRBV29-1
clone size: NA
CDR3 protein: CSARDNGYTF
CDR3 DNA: TGCAGCGCTAGGGACAATGGCTACACCTTC

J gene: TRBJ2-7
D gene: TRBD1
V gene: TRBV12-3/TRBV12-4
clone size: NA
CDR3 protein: CASSWDREFYEQYF
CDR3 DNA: TGTGCCAGCAGTTGGGACAGGGAATTCTACGAGCAGTACTTC

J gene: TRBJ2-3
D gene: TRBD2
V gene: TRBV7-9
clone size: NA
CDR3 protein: CASSLAPGTINTDTQYF
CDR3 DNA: TGTGCCAGCAGCTTAGCCCCCGGGACTATTAACACAGATACGCAGTATTTT

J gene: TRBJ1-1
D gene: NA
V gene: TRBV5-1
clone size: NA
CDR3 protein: CASSLNPGDTEAFF
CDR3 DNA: TGCGCCAGCAGCTTGAATCCAGGCGACACTGAAGCTTTCTTT